This T cell receptor (beta chain) was recorded in a study of CD8 T cells in Susac syndrome. TEMRA cells were enriched by FACS, while CD8+ and CD4+ T cells were obtained through a negative isolation that was performed magnetically. Germline lookup yields CDR1 DFQATT and CDR2 SNEGSKA (reference sequence). This CDR3 has 12 residues. V was cut by 7 bases and J by 2 bases, with 9 bases left in between. With random hexamers, roughly 0.5 to 1 ug RNA was reverse transcribed. With immunoSEQ multiplex PCR, TCR beta CDR3 was amplified across 54 Vbeta and 13 Jbeta. From the immunoSEQ multiplex PCR reads, TCRdb called clonotypes with MiXCR, one entry per CDR3 protein. The sample has approximately 150,000 distinct CDR3 sequences; roughly 95% are singletons.

This sequence joins TRBV20-1 and TRBJ1-5; a weak D match, TRBD1 (5 bases). The sample comprised CD4+ T cells from PBMCs. The TCR originated in a human donor in good health. This CDR3 reads CSGTGGNQPQHF. CDR3 bases: TGCAGTGGGACGGGGGGCAATCAGCCCCAGCATTTT.